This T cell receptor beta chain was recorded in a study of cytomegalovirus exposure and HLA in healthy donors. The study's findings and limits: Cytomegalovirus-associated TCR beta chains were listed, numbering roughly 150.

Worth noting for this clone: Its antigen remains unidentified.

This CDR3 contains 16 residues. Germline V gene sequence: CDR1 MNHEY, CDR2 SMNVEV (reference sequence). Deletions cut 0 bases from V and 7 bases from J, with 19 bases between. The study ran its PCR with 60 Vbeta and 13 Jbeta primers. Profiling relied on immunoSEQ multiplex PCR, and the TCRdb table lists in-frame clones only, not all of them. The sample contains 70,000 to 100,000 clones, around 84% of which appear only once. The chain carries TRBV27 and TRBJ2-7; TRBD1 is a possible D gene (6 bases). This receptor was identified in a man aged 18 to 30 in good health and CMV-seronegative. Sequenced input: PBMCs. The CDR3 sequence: CASSLSSPGARWEQYF. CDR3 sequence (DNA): TGTGCCAGCAGTTTATCGTCGCCAGGGGCGCGTTGGGAGCAGTACTTC.